The 31 T cell receptor beta chains below come from one sample, sequenced in a study of cytomegalovirus exposure and HLA in healthy donors. The PCR made use of 60 Vbeta and 13 Jbeta primers. Here immunoSEQ multiplex PCR was the method, and the copy in TCRdb shows in-frame clones only, minus some. The table has 120,000 to 150,000 clones, about 75% seen once. The sample comprised PBMCs. The source is a man aged 18 to 29 in good health and CMV-seronegative.

This chain connects TRBV28 to TRBJ1-2; 10 bases agree with TRBD1. The V gene end was trimmed by 5 bases and the J gene end by 5 bases; junction bases not matched to a gene: 11. This CDR3 comprises 16 residues. Germline lookup yields CDR1 MDHEN and CDR2 SYDVKM. Written as DNA, the CDR3 is TGTGCCAGCAGTCCCGATCCGACAGGGGGCCGGTATGGCTACACCTTC. The encoded protein is CASSPDPTGGRYGYTF.

The V gene is TRBV5-3, the J gene TRBJ2-1; D remains ambiguous. TRBV5-3 is identified as an open reading frame with a role that is uncertain. Trimming took 4 bases from V and 3 from J, leaving 14 bases between them. This CDR3 region has 15 residues. CDR3 loop: CARSPSQEVYNEQFF. Written as DNA, the CDR3 is TGTGCCAGAAGCCCGTCGCAGGAAGTCTACAATGAGCAGTTCTTC.

The rearrangement uses TRBV18 and TRBJ1-3; D gene unclear. CDR1 KGHSH and CDR2 LQKENI come from the germline V gene. This CDR3 is built from 15 residues. Deletions cut 4 bases from V and 6 bases from J, with 16 bases between. The CDR3 region has the DNA TGTGCCAGCTCACGAGGAGGGAATCCTGAAAACACCATATATTTT. This gives the protein CASSRGGNPENTIYF.

The chain couples TRBV11-3 to TRBJ1-1; D perhaps matches TRBD1 (6 bases). This CDR3 is 14 amino acids long. V dropped 5 bases and J dropped 0 bases, with 10 bases sitting between them. Germline V gene sequence: CDR1 SGHNT, CDR2 YENEEA. CDR3 region: CASSHGQLNTEAFF. In DNA, the CDR3 is TGTGCCAGCAGCCACGGACAGCTGAACACTGAAGCTTTCTTT.

V usage is TRBV13 and J usage is TRBJ2-5; 9 bases fit TRBD1. J gave up 5 bases and V 1 base, and 17 bases lay outside the gene matches. The CDR3 consists of 19 residues. The germline gives CDR1 PRHDT, CDR2 FYEKMQ (reference sequence). The DNA of the CDR3 is TGTGCCAGCAGCTTAGTAACTCCGCGGGGACAGGGTTTAGAGGAGACCCAGTACTTC. The encoded protein is CASSLVTPRGQGLEETQYF.

The chain couples TRBV6-5 to TRBJ2-3; 8 nucleotides agree with TRBD2. Germline trimming cut 8 bases from V and 2 bases from J; bases unmatched to any gene: 6. Germline V CDR1 and CDR2: MNHEY, SVGAGI. The length of the CDR3 is 14 residues. The CDR3 DNA reads as TGTGCCAGCCAAATAGCGGGGTCCACAGATACGCAGTATTTT. Translation gives CASQIAGSTDTQYF.

This clone was counted a few times. The V and J genes are TRBV6-6 and TRBJ1-1, with TRBD1 matching over 8 bases. With V trimmed by 5 bases and J by 2 bases, 7 bases remained unmatched. CDR3 length: 15 residues. Germline loops: CDR1 MNHNY, CDR2 SVGAGI (reference sequence). This chain's CDR3 is CASSPPQGANTEAFF. The CDR3 DNA is TGTGCCAGCAGTCCTCCCCAGGGGGCAAACACTGAAGCTTTCTTT.

The V gene is TRBV7-6, the J gene TRBJ2-2; 7 bases are shared with TRBD2. The germline CDR1 and CDR2 sequences are SGHVS and FNYEAQ. The V and J ends lost 1 base and 8 bases, in that order; junction bases with no gene match: 4. This CDR3 contains 14 residues. CDR3 sequence (DNA): TGTGCCAGCAGCTTAGGCGGGAGCACAGGGGAGCTGTTTTTT. As protein: CASSLGGSTGELFF. The variable domain in full, with the rest retrieved from reference TRBV7-6 and TRBJ2-2, is GAGVSQSPRYKVTKRGQDVALRCDPISGHVSLYWYRQALGQGPEFLTYFNYEAQQDKSGLPNDRFSAERPEGSISTLTIQRTEQRDSAMYRCASSLGGSTGELFFGEGSRLTVL.

V and J are TRBV29-1 and TRBJ2-1, with 7 bases matching TRBD2. CDR1 is SQVTM and CDR2 is ANQGSEA in the germline V gene. CDR3 size: 16 residues. Losses at the gene ends were 3 bases for V and 4 bases for J; bases not matched to a gene: 12. The CDR3 reads CSVDGVSEREYNEQFF. CDR3 DNA: TGCAGCGTTGATGGGGTGAGCGAGCGGGAATACAATGAGCAGTTCTTC.

V usage is TRBV7-3 and J usage is TRBJ2-7, with D tentatively TRBD2 (7 bases). Trimming left V 5 bases short and J 7 bases short, with 18 bases between. The CDR3 covers 14 residues. CDR1 and CDR2 (germline): SGHTA, FQGTGA. CDR3 nucleotide sequence: TGTGCCAGCAGCCCCAGCCCGGGGGGCGAAGAGCAGTACTTC. This translates into CASSPSPGGEEQYF.

This clone was observed a handful of times. The CDR3 DNA reads TGCAGCGCCTCTAGCGGGAGGGGTGGGGAGCAGTACTTC. This translates into CSASSGRGGEQYF. The chain has TRBV29-1 and TRBJ2-7; 12 bases align to TRBD2. CDR1 and CDR2 from the germline V gene are SQVTM and ANQGSEA. V dropped 7 bases and J dropped 7; count of bases not matched to a gene: 8. The CDR3 is 13 amino acids.

This rearrangement joins TRBV10-3 to TRBJ1-2, with D perhaps TRBD1 (5 bases). CDR1 is ENHRY, CDR2 SYGVKD, per germline. V dropped 2 bases and J dropped 0 bases, with 7 bases sitting between them. The CDR3 is 14 residues long. The CDR3 nucleotides read TGTGCCATCAGTGAGGGCAGGGCTAACTATGGCTACACCTTC. Its translation is CAISEGRANYGYTF.

This clone was seen more than once but under ten times. In this CDR3 the conserved last residue, phenylalanine or tryptophan, is missing, so a read error is likely. The DNA is omitted, as the CDR3 cannot be located on it reliably, and the CDR3 follows TCRdb's listing. The gene calls are TRBV6-1 and TRBJ1-2. The CDR3 numbers 13 amino acids, ends counted. Germline CDR1 and CDR2: MNHNS and SASEGT. CDR3 in amino acids: CASSEGGKRFLFS.

The chain has TRBV28 and TRBJ2-6; D may be TRBD2 (6 bases). The CDR3 is made up of 18 amino acids. The germline V and J ends were trimmed by 3 bases and 2 bases, with 17 bases remaining between them. Germline V gives CDR1 MDHEN, CDR2 SYDVKM. The CDR3 sequence is CASSFSGRGDAGANVLTF. As DNA, the CDR3 is TGTGCCAGCAGTTTTTCAGGGCGGGGTGACGCTGGGGCCAACGTCCTGACTTTC.

The chain combines TRBV9 with TRBJ2-1; D not resolved. This CDR3 is 12 amino acids long. V gave up 0 bases and J gave up 8 bases, with 6 bases separating them. Germline V gene sequence: CDR1 SGDLS, CDR2 YYNGEE. CDR3 sequence: CASSVASDEQFF. In nucleotides, the CDR3 is TGTGCCAGCAGCGTAGCTTCGGATGAGCAGTTCTTC. The complete variable domain, with remaining parts taken from reference TRBV9 and TRBJ2-1, reads DSGVTQTPKHLITATGQRVTLRCSPRSGDLSVYWYQQSLDQGLQFLIQYYNGEERAKGNILERFSAQQFPDLHSELNLSSLELGDSALYFCASSVASDEQFFGPGTRLTVL.

The rearrangement links TRBV30 to TRBJ1-5, with D possibly TRBD1 on 6 matching bases. V was pared by 5 bases and J by 3 bases, with 11 bases between. The length of the CDR3 is 13 residues. In germline, CDR1 is GTSNPN, CDR2 SVGIG (reference sequence). The CDR3 DNA is TGTGCCTGGTCGACAGGCTCCAATCAGCCCCAGCATTTT. Residues: CAWSTGSNQPQHF.

This rearrangement joins TRBV5-8 to TRBJ2-3; 7 nucleotides line up with TRBD2. V lost 0 bases, J lost 2 bases, and 9 bases stayed unmatched. CDR1 is SGHTS and CDR2 is YDEGEE in the germline V gene. CDR3 length: 17 residues. As DNA, the CDR3 is TGTGCCAGCAGCTTGGCCAGTCTAGCGGATTCCACAGATACGCAGTATTTT. It is translated as CASSLASLADSTDTQYF.

The chain combines TRBV11-3 with TRBJ2-3, with 8 bases aligning to TRBD2. V gave up 5 bases and J gave up 2 bases; unmatched junction bases: 9. Germline CDR1 and CDR2: SGHNT and YENEEA. The CDR3 is 16 residues long. In DNA form, the CDR3 reads TGTGCCAGCAGCCTTCGGACTAGCCCAAACACAGATACGCAGTATTTT. It specifies CASSLRTSPNTDTQYF.

This sequence joins TRBV27 and TRBJ1-2, with a tentative D call TRBD1 (6 bases). The CDR3 totals 12 residues. Trimming took 10 bases from V and 8 from J, leaving 17 bases between them. CDR1 MNHEY and CDR2 SMNVEV come from the germline V gene (reference sequence). The CDR3 region is CATRGGEEGYTF. The CDR3 DNA reads as TGTGCCACCAGGGGTGGGGAGGAGGGCTACACCTTC.

Regarding this clone: Since no conserved phenylalanine or tryptophan closes the CDR3, a read error is the likely cause. The rearrangement uses TRBV19 and TRBJ1-2, with unresolved D. The CDR3 is 14 amino acids. The V end lost 7 bases, the J end lost 4 bases, and 16 bases lay between the germline ends. Germline-derived CDR1 and CDR2 are LNHDA and SQIVND (reference sequence). This CDR3 reads CASKEVQDSYGYTV. The DNA of the CDR3 is TGTGCCAGTAAGGAGGTCCAGGATAGCTATGGCTACACCGTC.

V gene TRBV7-9 combines with J gene TRBJ2-3, with TRBD2 as a possible D gene (5 bases). Between the trimmed V and J ends, which lost 5 bases and 6 bases, there was a span of 24 bases. Germline CDR1 SEHNR, CDR2 FQNEAQ (reference sequence). CDR3 length: 17 amino acids. CDR3 in amino acids: CASSPIRSGINSDTQYF. The DNA of the CDR3 is TGTGCCAGCAGCCCTATTCGGAGCGGTATAAATTCCGATACGCAGTATTTT.

This clone occurred once. This chain links TRBV7-8 with TRBJ2-7; 9 bases fit TRBD1. Per germline, CDR1 SGHVS and CDR2 FQNEAQ. This CDR3 has 16 residues. J lost 7 bases, V lost 4 bases, and 14 bases had no gene match. The CDR3 protein is CASSSRPGQGLGEQYF. CDR3 DNA sequence: TGTGCCAGCAGCTCTCGACCGGGACAGGGCTTGGGGGAGCAGTACTTC.

The chain recombines TRBV27 with TRBJ1-6, with D unclear. The germline V gene encodes CDR1 MNHEY and CDR2 SMNVEV (reference sequence). Trimming left V 2 bases short and J 4 bases short, with 6 bases between. The CDR3 is 14 residues long. CDR3 sequence: CASSLRGYNSPLHF. CDR3 sequence (DNA): TGTGCCAGCAGTTTACGGGGTTATAATTCACCCCTCCACTTT.

The V and J genes are TRBV19 and TRBJ1-2; tentative D call: TRBD1 (5 bases). The CDR3 is made up of 13 amino acids. Trimming took 5 bases from V and 6 from J, leaving 13 bases between them. Looked up from germline, CDR1 is LNHDA and CDR2 is SQIVND (reference sequence). The CDR3, as DNA: TGTGCCAGTAGTCCGATAAGACAGAATGGCTACACCTTC. Amino acid sequence: CASSPIRQNGYTF.

This clone was counted between two and nine times. This sequence joins TRBV10-1 and TRBJ2-1, with 7 bases that match TRBD2. The CDR3 spans 14 residues. CDR1 is WNHNN and CDR2 is SYGVQD in the germline V gene (reference sequence). Losses at the gene ends were 2 bases for V and 4 bases for J; bases not matched to a gene: 2. CDR3 DNA: TGCGCCAGCAGTGAGGCGGGAGTGTACAATGAGCAGTTCTTC. Amino acids: CASSEAGVYNEQFF.

The chain has TRBV2 and TRBJ2-1; TRBD2 aligns across 7 bases. The V gene end was trimmed by 7 bases and the J gene end by 7 bases; junction bases not matched to a gene: 10. The length of the CDR3 is 14 residues. Germline V gene sequence: CDR1 SNHLY, CDR2 FYNNEI. In nucleotides, the CDR3 is TGTGCCAGCAAGCGGGACTACCTACGGAATGAGCAGTTCTTC. Translation: CASKRDYLRNEQFF.

The chain couples TRBV6-1 to TRBJ2-5; possibly TRBD1 for D (5 bases). Germline loops: CDR1 MNHNS, CDR2 SASEGT. V was trimmed by 6 bases and J by 5 bases, leaving 16 bases between them. The CDR3 contains 14 residues. The DNA for the CDR3 is TGTGCCAGCAGAGTGGGGCGAGGCTGGGAGACCCAGTACTTC. This gives the protein CASRVGRGWETQYF.

V gene TRBV5-6 combines with J gene TRBJ1-5, with 7 bases identical to TRBD1. CDR1 is SGHDT and CDR2 is YYEEEE in the germline V gene. The CDR3 totals 14 residues. V was clipped by 0 bases and J by 6 bases; unmatched bases: 3. For the CDR3, the DNA is TGTGCCAGCAGCTTGGGACAGGGCACTCAGCCCCAGCATTTT. This translates into CASSLGQGTQPQHF.

The chain links TRBV4-2 to TRBJ2-5; TRBD1 matches 7 bases. CDR3 length: 17 residues. Per the germline V gene, CDR1 is LGHNA and CDR2 is YNFKEQ. After removal of 4 bases from V and 5 bases from J, the junction contained 16 bases not matched to a gene. CDR3 sequence reads: CASSLYSQGSSGETQYF. CDR3 coding DNA: TGTGCCAGCAGCCTATACTCACAGGGGTCTAGTGGGGAGACCCAGTACTTC.

The table lists this clone with a few counts. The J gene is TRBJ1-1, the V gene TRBV7-2, with 8 bases lining up with TRBD1. Germline assignment: CDR1 SGHTA and CDR2 FQGNSA. This CDR3 has 13 amino acids. V trimming: 8 bases; J trimming: 1 base; junction bases outside the gene matches: 3. The CDR3 nucleotides read TGTGCCAGCGGTCAGGGGGCGAACACTGAAGCTTTCTTT. Translating gives CASGQGANTEAFF.

This clone was seen more than once but under ten times. The chain couples TRBV11-3 to TRBJ2-2; D call uncertain. Trimming shortened V by 4 bases and J by 7 bases, and 28 bases separated the two germline ends. Germline V gene lookup returns CDR1 SGHNT and CDR2 YENEEA. The CDR3 spans 19 residues. The DNA of the CDR3 is TGTGCCAGCAGCTCCCTTTCGAGGTTACGAGACGAAGGCAGCGGGGAGCTGTTTTTT. Residues: CASSSLSRLRDEGSGELFF.